This TCR beta chain was sequenced during a study of cytomegalovirus exposure and HLA in healthy donors. The PCR ran on 60 Vbeta and 13 Jbeta primers. Assay used: immunoSEQ multiplex PCR; TCRdb lists only in-frame clones, some missing. Counted here are 200,000 to 250,000 clones, 70% to 80% occurring once; the ten biggest clones make up under 3%. Notes on this clone: The target antigen is unknown.

General study findings and limits: Cytomegalovirus-associated TCR beta chains were listed, numbering 150 to 200.

The sequence derives from a woman in her 30s in good health and CMV-seronegative. The specimen sequenced was PBMCs.

The CDR3 nucleotides read TGTGCCAGCAGTTGGACTACCGTCGATGAGCAGTTCTTC. Translation: CASSWTTVDEQFF. This rearrangement joins TRBV6-1 to TRBJ2-1, with a weak D call TRBD2 (6 bases). The CDR3 runs 13 residues. The germline V gene has CDR1 MNHNS and CDR2 SASEGT. V was clipped by 5 bases and J by 8 bases, with 13 bases between them.